This T cell receptor (beta chain) was recorded in a study of blood T cell repertoires in COVID-19. Measured with immunoSEQ multiplex PCR; TCRdb has only the in-frame clones, and not every one. The sample has approximately 280,000 clones, around 88% seen once; the top ten hold approximately 6%. The source is a woman between 35 and 50 years old who had recovered from COVID-19. The sequencing input was PBMCs or T cells enriched from blood (not recorded which).

CDR3 DNA: TGTGCCAGCAGCTTAGGGGCGGGGACGGGAAAACTGTTTTTT. Its protein product is CASSLGAGTGKLFF. The chain couples TRBV7-2 to TRBJ1-4; TRBD1 might be the D (5 bases). Germline assignment: CDR1 SGHTA and CDR2 FQGNSA. CDR3 length: 14 amino acids. The V end lost 1 base, the J end lost 10 bases, and 13 bases lay between the germline ends.